These T cell receptor beta chains were read from a single sample in a study of OX40 agonist ivuxolimab in advanced cancers. Method: immunoSEQ multiplex PCR; TCRdb's copy keeps in-frame clones and lacks some. This sample has 60,000 or so clones, with about nine tenths found just once. The sample consisted of CD4+ or CD8+ T cells sorted from blood, taken in a trial of the OX40 agonist ivuxolimab. The receptors here all came from an adult with an advanced solid tumor such as melanoma, head and neck, liver or kidney cancer. Each CDR3 is given with its conserved first and last residue. D genes are given only for firm matches. Not every row has a clone size; where given, it reads once, few, many or a size class.

clone_size d_call j_call v_call cdr3_aa cdr3_nt
once TRBD1 TRBJ1-1 TRBV6-1 CASSEGPTGGGTEAFF TGTGCCAGCAGTGAAGGGCCGACAGGGGGAGGCACTGAAGCTTTCTTT
- TRBD2 TRBJ2-5 TRBV2 CASSSNSGGPQETQYF TGTGCCAGCAGTTCCAATAGCGGGGGCCCCCAAGAGACCCAGTACTTC
few - TRBJ2-3 TRBV5-1 CASAVPRGASDTQYF TGCGCCAGCGCCGTCCCCCGGGGCGCCTCAGATACGCAGTATTTT
once - TRBJ1-5 TRBV6-6 CASSPGRGSNQPQHF TGTGCCAGCAGCCCCGGAAGGGGGAGCAATCAGCCCCAGCATTTT
- - TRBJ1-1 TRBV6-4 CASRTEQSNTEAFF TGTGCCAGCAGGACCGAACAGAGTAACACTGAAGCTTTCTTT
- TRBD1 TRBJ1-1 TRBV7-8 CASSTGTDTEAFF TGTGCCAGCAGCACCGGGACAGACACTGAAGCTTTCTTT
- - TRBJ2-3 TRBV19 CASSIVPITADTQYF TGTGCCAGTAGTATAGTTCCTATTACTGCAGATACGCAGTATTTT
- TRBD2 TRBJ2-5 TRBV7-9 CASSLTAGGETQYF TGTGCCAGCAGCTTAACGGCGGGGGGAGAGACCCAGTACTTC
- TRBD1 TRBJ2-3 TRBV7-9 CASSLATGITDTQYF TGTGCCAGCAGCTTAGCGACAGGGATCACAGATACGCAGTATTTT
- TRBD1 TRBJ1-5 TRBV5-1 CASSLEAQGAGQPQHF TGCGCCAGCAGCTTGGAAGCACAGGGGGCTGGTCAGCCCCAGCATTTT
- TRBD1 TRBJ2-7 TRBV11-3 CASSLETGGNSEQYF TGTGCCAGCAGCTTAGAGACAGGGGGGAATAGCGAGCAGTACTTC
- - TRBJ2-5 TRBV10-3 CAISESGETQYF TGTGCCATCAGTGAGTCGGGAGAGACCCAGTACTTC
- - TRBJ1-1 TRBV29-1 CSTKAGNTEAFF TGCAGCACCAAAGCGGGGAACACTGAAGCTTTCTTT
- - TRBJ2-7 TRBV19 CASSRDNTYEQYF TGTGCCAGTAGTCGGGACAATACCTACGAGCAGTACTTC
- TRBD1 TRBJ1-1 TRBV28 CASSTGQGPTEAFF TGTGCCAGCAGCACTGGACAGGGTCCCACTGAAGCTTTCTTT
- TRBD1 TRBJ1-5 TRBV9 CASSQGASNQPQHF TGTGCCAGCAGCCAGGGGGCAAGCAATCAGCCCCAGCATTTT
- TRBD1 TRBJ1-2 TRBV5-1 CASSLQTGTGNYGYTF TGCGCCAGCAGCTTACAAACCGGGACAGGGAATTATGGCTACACCTTC
- - TRBJ2-3 TRBV28 CASDSSGDTQYF TGTGCCAGCGACTCTTCGGGAGATACGCAGTATTTT
- - TRBJ1-1 TRBV18 CASSPRDTEAFF TGTGCCAGCTCACCACGGGACACTGAAGCTTTCTTT
- - TRBJ2-5 TRBV14 CASSQGWGETQYF TGTGCCAGCAGCCAAGGATGGGGGGAGACCCAGTACTTC
- - TRBJ1-1 TRBV9 CASSGYGTEAFF TGTGCCAGCAGCGGGTACGGCACTGAAGCTTTCTTT
once - TRBJ1-1 TRBV19 CASSQTALNTEAFF TGTGCCAGTTCCCAGACAGCCTTGAACACTGAAGCTTTCTTT
- TRBD1 TRBJ1-2 TRBV5-1 CASSFGDSEFRGYTF TGCGCCAGCAGCTTCGGGGACAGCGAATTTAGGGGCTACACCTTC
- - TRBJ1-1 TRBV30 CAWRSGDYEAFF TGTGCCTGGAGGTCGGGGGACTATGAAGCTTTCTTT
- TRBD2 TRBJ2-7 TRBV19 CASSAGLAGGFEQYF TGTGCCAGTAGTGCGGGACTAGCGGGTGGGTTCGAGCAGTACTTC
- TRBD2 TRBJ2-3 TRBV11-2 CASTGRPSGSLDTQYF TGTGCCAGCACCGGCCGGCCTAGCGGGAGCTTAGATACGCAGTATTTT
once TRBD1 TRBJ2-5 TRBV5-1 CASSPQTGGVETQYF TGCGCCAGCAGCCCACAAACAGGGGGCGTGGAGACCCAGTACTTC
once - TRBJ1-2 TRBV29-1 CSVEITASNGYTF TGCAGCGTTGAAATTACGGCTTCAAATGGCTACACCTTC
- - TRBJ2-1 TRBV23-1 CASGNGQPPRARYNEQFF TGCGCCAGCGGAAACGGACAGCCACCGCGGGCTCGGTACAATGAGCAGTTCTTC
- TRBD1 TRBJ2-3 TRBV7-9 CASSSTDRVGTDTQYF TGTGCCAGCAGCTCGACAGACAGGGTCGGGACAGATACGCAGTATTTT
- - TRBJ2-7 TRBV4-1 CASSHNPRTARDEQYF TGCGCCAGCAGCCACAACCCCCGGACAGCCAGGGACGAGCAGTACTTC
- - TRBJ1-2 TRBV6-1 CASSEGMDGYTF TGTGCCAGCAGTGAAGGTATGGATGGCTACACCTTC
- - TRBJ2-2 TRBV10-2 CASSGTFTGELFF TGCGCCAGCAGTGGGACATTTACCGGGGAGCTGTTTTTT
- TRBD1 TRBJ1-2 TRBV5-1 CASSLGDRVNYGYTF TGCGCCAGCAGCTTGGGAGACAGGGTCAACTATGGCTACACCTTC